The text below deals with one T cell receptor (beta chain). The antigen is not known. The germline CDR1 and CDR2 sequences are SGHAT and FQDESV (reference sequence). Trimming took 1 base from V and 5 from J, leaving 8 bases between them. This CDR3 has 13 amino acids. Measured with immunoSEQ multiplex PCR; TCRdb has only the in-frame clones, and not every one. The repertoire consists of fewer than 200,000 clones, with 92% occurring once and the leading ten covering 1% to 1.5%. This sample was included in a study of T cell responses to AZD1222 COVID-19 vaccine. Study-wide results and caveats: Regions 160-218 and 743-854 held dominance among vaccine-associated CD4 TCRs, which spanned spike. The sample set comprised mostly white British donors with more females, and clonal diversity was possibly underestimated.

This chain uses TRBV11-1 with TRBJ1-1; maybe TRBD1 (5 bases). This specimen was peripheral blood, taken on day 0 of AZD1222 vaccination. This TCR came from an adult in good health. The DNA of the CDR3 is TGTGCCAGCAGCTTAGGGGAGGGGACTGAAGCTTTCTTT. It yields the protein CASSLGEGTEAFF. Full variable domain (remainder filled in from reference TRBV11-1 and TRBJ1-1): EAEVAQSPRYKITEKSQAVAFWCDPISGHATLYWYRQILGQGPELLVQFQDESVVDDSQLPKDRFSAERLKGVDSTLKIQPAELGDSAMYLCASSLGEGTEAFFGQGTRLTVV.